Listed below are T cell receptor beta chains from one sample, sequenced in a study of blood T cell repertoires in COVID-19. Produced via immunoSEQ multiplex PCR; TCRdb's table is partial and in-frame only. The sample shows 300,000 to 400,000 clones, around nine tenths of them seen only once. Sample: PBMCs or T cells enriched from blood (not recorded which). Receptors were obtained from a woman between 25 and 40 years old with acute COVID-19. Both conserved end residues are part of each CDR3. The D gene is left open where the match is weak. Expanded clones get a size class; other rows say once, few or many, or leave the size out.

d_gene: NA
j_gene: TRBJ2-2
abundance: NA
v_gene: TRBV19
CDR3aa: CASSTQTGTGELFF
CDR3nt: TGTGCCAGTAGTACACAAACGGGGACCGGGGAGCTGTTTTTT

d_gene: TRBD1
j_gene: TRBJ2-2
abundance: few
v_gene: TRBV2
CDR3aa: CASSWTGIPGELFF
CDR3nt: TGTGCCAGCAGTTGGACAGGGATACCCGGGGAGCTGTTTTTT

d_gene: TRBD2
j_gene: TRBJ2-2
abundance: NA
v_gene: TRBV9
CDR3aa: CASSVEGLAGSGELFF
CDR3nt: TGTGCCAGCAGCGTAGAGGGGCTAGCGGGTTCCGGGGAGCTGTTTTTT

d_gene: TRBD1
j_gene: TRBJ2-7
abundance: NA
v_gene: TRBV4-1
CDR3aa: CASSQEGDRVHEQYF
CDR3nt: TGCGCCAGCAGCCAAGAGGGGGACAGGGTGCACGAGCAGTACTTC

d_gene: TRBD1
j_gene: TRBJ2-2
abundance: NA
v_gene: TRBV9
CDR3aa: CASSVTTGGNTGELFF
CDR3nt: TGTGCCAGCAGCGTGACGACAGGGGGGAACACCGGGGAGCTGTTTTTT

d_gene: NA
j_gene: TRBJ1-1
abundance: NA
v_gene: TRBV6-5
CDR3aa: CASKEQPGVNTEAFF
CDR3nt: TGTGCCAGCAAGGAACAACCCGGGGTGAACACTGAAGCTTTCTTT

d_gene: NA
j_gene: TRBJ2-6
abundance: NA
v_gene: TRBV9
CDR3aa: CASSPENSGANVLTF
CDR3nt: TGTGCCAGCAGCCCCGAGAACTCTGGGGCCAACGTCCTGACTTTC

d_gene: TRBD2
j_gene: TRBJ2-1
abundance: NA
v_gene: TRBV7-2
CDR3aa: CASSLGVGLAGTRNEQFF
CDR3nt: TGTGCCAGCAGCTTAGGCGTGGGACTAGCGGGGACAAGGAATGAGCAGTTCTTC

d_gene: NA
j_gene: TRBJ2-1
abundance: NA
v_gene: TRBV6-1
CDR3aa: CASSDLTAHSYNEQFF
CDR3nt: TGTGCCAGCAGTGATTTAACAGCCCACTCCTACAATGAGCAGTTCTTC

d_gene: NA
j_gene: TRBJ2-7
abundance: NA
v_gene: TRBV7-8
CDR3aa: CASSLGQGTPYEQYF
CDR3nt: TGTGCCAGCAGCTTGGGGCAGGGGACACCCTACGAGCAGTACTTC

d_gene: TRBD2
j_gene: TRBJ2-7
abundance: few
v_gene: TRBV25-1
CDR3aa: CASSAPERGPLYEQYF
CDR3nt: TGTGCCAGCAGTGCCCCTGAGCGGGGACCGCTTTACGAGCAGTACTTC

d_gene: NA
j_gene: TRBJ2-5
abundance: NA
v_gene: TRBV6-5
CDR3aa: CASSYSGARETQYF
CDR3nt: TGTGCCAGCAGTTACAGTGGGGCCAGGGAGACCCAGTACTTC

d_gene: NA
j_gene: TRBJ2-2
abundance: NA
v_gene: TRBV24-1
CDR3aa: CATSDSRRSNTGELFF
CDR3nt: TGTGCCACCAGTGATTCCAGGCGCTCGAACACCGGGGAGCTGTTTTTT

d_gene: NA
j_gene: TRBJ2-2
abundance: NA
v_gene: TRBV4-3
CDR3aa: CASSQDAEGSGELFF
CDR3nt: TGCGCCAGCAGCCAAGACGCGGAGGGGAGCGGGGAGCTGTTTTTT

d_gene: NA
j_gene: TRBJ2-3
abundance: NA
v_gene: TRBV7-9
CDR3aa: CASSSRERADTQYF
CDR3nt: TGTGCCAGCAGCTCCAGGGAACGAGCAGATACGCAGTATTTT

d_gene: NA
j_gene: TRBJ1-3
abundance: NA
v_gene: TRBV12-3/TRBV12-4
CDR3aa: CASSLFLDQYF
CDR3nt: TGTGCCAGCAGTTTATTCCTAGACCAATATTTT

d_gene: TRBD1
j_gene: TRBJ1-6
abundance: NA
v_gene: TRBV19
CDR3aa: CASSPQGAIGSPLHF
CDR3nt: TGTGCCAGTAGTCCACAGGGGGCGATCGGATCACCCCTCCACTTT

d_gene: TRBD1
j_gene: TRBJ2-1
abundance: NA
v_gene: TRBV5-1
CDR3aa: CASRIQGATYNEQFF
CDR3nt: TGCGCCAGCAGGATACAGGGGGCAACCTACAATGAGCAGTTCTTC

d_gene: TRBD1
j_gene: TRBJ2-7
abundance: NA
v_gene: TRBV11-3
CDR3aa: CASSLTSGTAYEQYF
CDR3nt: TGTGCCAGCAGCTTAACCTCGGGGACAGCCTACGAGCAGTACTTC

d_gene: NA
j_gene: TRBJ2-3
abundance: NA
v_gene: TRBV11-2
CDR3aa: CASSWAGPTDTQYF
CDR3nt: TGTGCCAGCAGCTGGGCGGGGCCCACAGATACGCAGTATTTT

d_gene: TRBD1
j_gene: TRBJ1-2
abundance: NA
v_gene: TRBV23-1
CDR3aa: CASSQHPDRGSYGYTF
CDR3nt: TGCGCCAGCAGTCAACATCCCGACAGGGGTAGTTATGGCTACACCTTC

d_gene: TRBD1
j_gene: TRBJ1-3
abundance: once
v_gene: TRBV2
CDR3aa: CASNQLGTVSGNTIYF
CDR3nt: TGTGCCAGCAACCAATTAGGGACAGTCTCAGGAAACACCATATATTTT

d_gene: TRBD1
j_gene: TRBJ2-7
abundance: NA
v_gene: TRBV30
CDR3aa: CAWSGQFSNLEQYF
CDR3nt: TGTGCCTGGTCGGGACAGTTTAGTAATCTCGAGCAGTACTTC

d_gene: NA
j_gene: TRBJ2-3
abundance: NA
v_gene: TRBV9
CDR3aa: CASSAHGGPDTQYF
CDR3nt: TGTGCCAGCAGCGCTCACGGGGGGCCGGATACGCAGTATTTT

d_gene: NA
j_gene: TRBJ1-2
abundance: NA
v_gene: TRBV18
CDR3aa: CASSPPNGSGYTF
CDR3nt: TGTGCCAGCTCACCACCTAACGGGAGCGGCTACACCTTC

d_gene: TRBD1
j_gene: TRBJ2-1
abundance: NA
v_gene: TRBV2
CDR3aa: CASTPTGGNEQFF
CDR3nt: TGTGCCAGCACCCCGACAGGGGGCAATGAGCAGTTCTTC

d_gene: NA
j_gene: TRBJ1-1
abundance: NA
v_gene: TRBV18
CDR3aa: CASSTARATNTEAFF
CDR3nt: TGTGCCAGCTCAACCGCCAGGGCCACTAACACTGAAGCTTTCTTT

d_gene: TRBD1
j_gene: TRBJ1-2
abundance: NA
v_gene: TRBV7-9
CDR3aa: CASSFPGQTPSNYGYTF
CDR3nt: TGTGCCAGCAGCTTCCCGGGACAGACTCCATCAAACTATGGCTACACCTTC

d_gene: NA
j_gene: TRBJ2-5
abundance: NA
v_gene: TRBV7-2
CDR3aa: CASSIDRYQETQYF
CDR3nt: TGTGCCAGCAGCATTGACAGGTACCAAGAGACCCAGTACTTC

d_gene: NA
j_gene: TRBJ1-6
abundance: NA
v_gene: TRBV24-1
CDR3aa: CATSDPGSPLHF
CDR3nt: TGTGCCACCAGTGACCCGGGTTCACCCCTCCACTTT

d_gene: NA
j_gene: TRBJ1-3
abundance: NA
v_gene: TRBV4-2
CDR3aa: CASSQAHSSGNTIYF
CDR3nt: TGTGCCAGCAGCCAAGCGCACAGCTCTGGAAACACCATATATTTT

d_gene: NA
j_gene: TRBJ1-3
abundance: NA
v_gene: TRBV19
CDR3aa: CAVGGSGNTIYF
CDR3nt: TGTGCCGTCGGGGGGTCTGGAAACACCATATATTTT

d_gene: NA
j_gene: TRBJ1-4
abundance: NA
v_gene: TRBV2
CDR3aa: CASSRRGLGSNEKLFF
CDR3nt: TGTGCCAGCAGCCGGCGAGGGCTGGGATCTAATGAAAAACTGTTTTTT

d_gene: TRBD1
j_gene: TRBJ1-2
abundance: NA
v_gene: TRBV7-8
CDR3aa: CASSTLGQLANYGYTF
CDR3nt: TGTGCCAGCAGTACCCTGGGACAGCTAGCTAACTATGGCTACACCTTC

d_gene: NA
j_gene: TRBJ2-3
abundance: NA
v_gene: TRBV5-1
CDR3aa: CASSHQTRTAGDTQYF
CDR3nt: TGCGCCAGCAGCCATCAAACTAGGACAGCGGGGGATACGCAGTATTTT

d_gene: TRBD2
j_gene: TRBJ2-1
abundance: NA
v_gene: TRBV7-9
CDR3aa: CASSSPPDVAGGPVEQFF
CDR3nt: TGTGCCAGCAGCTCCCCTCCTGATGTAGCGGGGGGGCCGGTGGAGCAGTTCTTC

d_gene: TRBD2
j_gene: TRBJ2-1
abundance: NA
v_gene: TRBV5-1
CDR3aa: CASNKGSLAGSYNEQFF
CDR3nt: TGCGCCAGCAACAAGGGTAGCCTAGCGGGGTCCTACAATGAGCAGTTCTTC

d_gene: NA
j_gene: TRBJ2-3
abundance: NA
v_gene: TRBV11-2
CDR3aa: CASSLRLVGTDTQYF
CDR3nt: TGTGCCAGCAGCTTACGACTAGTTGGGACAGATACGCAGTATTTT

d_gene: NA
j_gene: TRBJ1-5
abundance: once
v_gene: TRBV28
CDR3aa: CASSQGQSYNQPQHF
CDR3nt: TGTGCCAGCAGCCAAGGACAGAGTTACAATCAGCCCCAGCATTTT

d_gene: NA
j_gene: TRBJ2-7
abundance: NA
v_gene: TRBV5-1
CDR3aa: CASSLAPLDRSYEQYF
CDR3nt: TGCGCCAGCAGCTTGGCTCCCCTAGATCGGTCCTACGAGCAGTACTTC

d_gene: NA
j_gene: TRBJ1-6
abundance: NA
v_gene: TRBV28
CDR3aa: CASSWSGDNSPLHF
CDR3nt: TGTGCCAGCAGTTGGTCAGGGGATAATTCACCCCTCCACTTT

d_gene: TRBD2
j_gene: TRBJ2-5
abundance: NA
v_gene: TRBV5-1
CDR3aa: CASSLGGGSQETQYF
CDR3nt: TGCGCCAGCAGCTTGGGCGGGGGAAGTCAAGAGACCCAGTACTTC

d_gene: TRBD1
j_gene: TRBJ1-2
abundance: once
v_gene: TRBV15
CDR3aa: CATRTGGGRYGYTF
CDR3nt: TGTGCCACCCGCACAGGGGGCGGCCGCTATGGCTACACCTTC

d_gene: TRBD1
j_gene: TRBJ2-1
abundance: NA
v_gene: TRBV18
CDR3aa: CASSPDREQFF
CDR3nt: TGTGCCAGCTCACCGGACAGGGAGCAGTTCTTC

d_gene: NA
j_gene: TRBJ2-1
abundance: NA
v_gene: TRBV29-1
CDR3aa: CSESQGIGGEQFF
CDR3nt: TGCAGCGAAAGTCAGGGGATTGGCGGTGAGCAGTTCTTC

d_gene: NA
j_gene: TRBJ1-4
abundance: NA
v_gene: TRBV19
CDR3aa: CASRTGFNEKLFF
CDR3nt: TGTGCCAGTAGAACAGGGTTTAATGAAAAACTGTTTTTT

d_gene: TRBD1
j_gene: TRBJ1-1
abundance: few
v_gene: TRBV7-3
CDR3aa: CASSFEVGQINTEAFF
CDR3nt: TGTGCCAGCAGCTTTGAAGTGGGACAGATTAACACTGAAGCTTTCTTT

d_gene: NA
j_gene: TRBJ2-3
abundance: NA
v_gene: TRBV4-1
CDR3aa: CASSQPDGIPTDTQYF
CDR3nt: TGCGCCAGCAGCCAACCCGACGGGATTCCCACAGATACGCAGTATTTT